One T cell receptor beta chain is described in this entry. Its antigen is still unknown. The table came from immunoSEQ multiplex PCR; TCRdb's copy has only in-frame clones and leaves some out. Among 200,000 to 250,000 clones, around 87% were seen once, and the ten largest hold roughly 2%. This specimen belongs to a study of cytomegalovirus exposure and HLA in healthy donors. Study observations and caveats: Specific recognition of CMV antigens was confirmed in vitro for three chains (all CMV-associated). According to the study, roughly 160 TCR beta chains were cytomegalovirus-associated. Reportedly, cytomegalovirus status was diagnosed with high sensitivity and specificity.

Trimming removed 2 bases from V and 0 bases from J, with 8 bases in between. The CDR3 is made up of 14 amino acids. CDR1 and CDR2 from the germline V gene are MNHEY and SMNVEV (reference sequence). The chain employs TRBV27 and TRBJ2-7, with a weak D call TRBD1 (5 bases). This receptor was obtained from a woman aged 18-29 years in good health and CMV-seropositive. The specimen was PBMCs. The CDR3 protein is CASSLGQGSYEQYF. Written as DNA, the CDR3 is TGTGCCAGCAGTTTAGGGCAGGGCTCCTACGAGCAGTACTTC.